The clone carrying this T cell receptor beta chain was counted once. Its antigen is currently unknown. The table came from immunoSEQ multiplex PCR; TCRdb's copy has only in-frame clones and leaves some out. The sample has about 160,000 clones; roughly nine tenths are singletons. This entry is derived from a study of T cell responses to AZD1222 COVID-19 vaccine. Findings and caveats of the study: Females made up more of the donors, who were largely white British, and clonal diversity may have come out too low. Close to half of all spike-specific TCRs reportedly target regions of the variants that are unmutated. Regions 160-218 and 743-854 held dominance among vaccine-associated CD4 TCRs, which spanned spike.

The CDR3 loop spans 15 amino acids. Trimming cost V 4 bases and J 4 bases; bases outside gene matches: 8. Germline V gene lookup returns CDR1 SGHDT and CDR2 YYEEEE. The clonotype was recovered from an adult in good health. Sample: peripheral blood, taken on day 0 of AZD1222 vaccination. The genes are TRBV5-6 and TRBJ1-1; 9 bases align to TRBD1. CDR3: CASSLRTGASTEAFF. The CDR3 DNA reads TGTGCCAGCAGCCTTCGGACAGGGGCGAGCACTGAAGCTTTCTTT.